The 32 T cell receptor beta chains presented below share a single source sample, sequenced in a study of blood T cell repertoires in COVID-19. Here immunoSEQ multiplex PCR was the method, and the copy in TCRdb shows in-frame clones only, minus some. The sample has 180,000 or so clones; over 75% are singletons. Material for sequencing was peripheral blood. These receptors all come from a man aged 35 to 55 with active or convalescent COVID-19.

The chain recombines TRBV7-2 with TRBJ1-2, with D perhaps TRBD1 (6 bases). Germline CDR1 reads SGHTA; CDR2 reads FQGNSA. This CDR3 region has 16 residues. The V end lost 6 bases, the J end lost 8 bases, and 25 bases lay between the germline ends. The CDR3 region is CASRSHLSGAYGGYTF. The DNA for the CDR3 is TGTGCCAGCAGATCGCACCTATCAGGGGCCTATGGGGGCTACACCTTC.

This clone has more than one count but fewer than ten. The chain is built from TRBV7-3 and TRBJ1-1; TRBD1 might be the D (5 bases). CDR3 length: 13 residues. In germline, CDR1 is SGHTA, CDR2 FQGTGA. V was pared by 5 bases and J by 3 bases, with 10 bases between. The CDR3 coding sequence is TGTGCCAGCAGCCCTTCCAGGGACACTGAAGCTTTCTTT. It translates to CASSPSRDTEAFF.

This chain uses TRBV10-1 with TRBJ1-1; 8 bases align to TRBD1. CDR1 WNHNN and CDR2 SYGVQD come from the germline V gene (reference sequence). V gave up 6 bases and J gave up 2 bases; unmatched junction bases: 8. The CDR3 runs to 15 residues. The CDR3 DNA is TGCGCCAGCAGATCAGACAGGGGAGAAAACACTGAAGCTTTCTTT. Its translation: CASRSDRGENTEAFF.

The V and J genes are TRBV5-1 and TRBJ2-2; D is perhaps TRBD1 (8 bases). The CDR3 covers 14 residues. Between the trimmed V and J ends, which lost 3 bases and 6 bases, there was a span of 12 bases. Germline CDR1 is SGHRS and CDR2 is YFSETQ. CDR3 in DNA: TGCGCCAGCAGCTCCACAGGGGGGGCCGGGGAGCTGTTTTTT. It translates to CASSSTGGAGELFF.

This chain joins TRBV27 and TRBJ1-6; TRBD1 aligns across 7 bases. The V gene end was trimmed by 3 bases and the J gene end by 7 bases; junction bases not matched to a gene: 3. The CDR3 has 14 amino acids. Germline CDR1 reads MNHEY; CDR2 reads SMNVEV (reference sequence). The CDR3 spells CASSLRGPNSPLHF. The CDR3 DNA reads TGTGCCAGCAGTTTGAGGGGGCCCAATTCACCCCTCCACTTT.

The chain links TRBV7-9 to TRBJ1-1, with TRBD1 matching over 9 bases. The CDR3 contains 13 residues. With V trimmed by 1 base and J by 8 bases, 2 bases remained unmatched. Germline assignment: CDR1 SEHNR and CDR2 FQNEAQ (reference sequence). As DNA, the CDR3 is TGTGCCAGCAGCTTAGGGACAGGGGCCGAAGCTTTCTTT. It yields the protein CASSLGTGAEAFF.

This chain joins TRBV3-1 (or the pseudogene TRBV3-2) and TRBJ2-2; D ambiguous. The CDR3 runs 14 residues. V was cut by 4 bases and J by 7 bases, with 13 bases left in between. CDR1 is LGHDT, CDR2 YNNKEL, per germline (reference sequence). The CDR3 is CASSPPTQNGELFF. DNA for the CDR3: TGTGCCAGCAGCCCCCCCACACAAAACGGGGAGCTGTTTTTT.

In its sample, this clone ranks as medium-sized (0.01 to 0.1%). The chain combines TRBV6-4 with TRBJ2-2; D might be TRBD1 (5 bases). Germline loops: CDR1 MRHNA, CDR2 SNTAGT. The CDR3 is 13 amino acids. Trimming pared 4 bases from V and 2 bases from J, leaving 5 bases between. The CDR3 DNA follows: TGTGCCAGCAGTGGGGGCAACACCGGGGAGCTGTTTTTT. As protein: CASSGGNTGELFF.

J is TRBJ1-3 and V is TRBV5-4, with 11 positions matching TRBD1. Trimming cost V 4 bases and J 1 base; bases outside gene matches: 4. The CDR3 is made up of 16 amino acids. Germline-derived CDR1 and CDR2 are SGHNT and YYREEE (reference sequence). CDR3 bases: TGTGCCAGCAGCCCGGGACAGGGGGGATCTGGAAACACCATATATTTT. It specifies CASSPGQGGSGNTIYF.

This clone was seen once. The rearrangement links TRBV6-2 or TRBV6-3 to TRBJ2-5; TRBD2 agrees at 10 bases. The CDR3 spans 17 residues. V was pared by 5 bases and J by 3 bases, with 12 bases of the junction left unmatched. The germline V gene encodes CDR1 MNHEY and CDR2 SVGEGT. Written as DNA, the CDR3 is TGTGCCAGCAGTCGGGGGCGGACTAGCGGACAAAAAGAGACCCAGTACTTC. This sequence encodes CASSRGRTSGQKETQYF.

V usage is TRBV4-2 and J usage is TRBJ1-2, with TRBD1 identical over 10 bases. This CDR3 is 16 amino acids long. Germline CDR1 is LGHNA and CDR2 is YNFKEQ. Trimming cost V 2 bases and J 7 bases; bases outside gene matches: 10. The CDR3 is CASSQTDRGRRRGYTF. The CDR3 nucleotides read TGTGCCAGCAGCCAAACCGACAGGGGGCGCCGACGTGGCTACACCTTC.

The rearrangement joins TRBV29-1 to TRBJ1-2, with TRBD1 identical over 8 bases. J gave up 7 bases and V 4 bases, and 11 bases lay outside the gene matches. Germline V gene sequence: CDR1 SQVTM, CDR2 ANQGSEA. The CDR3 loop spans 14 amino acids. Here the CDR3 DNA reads TGCAGCGTTGGGGCTGGGACAGGCATCATTGGCTACACCTTC. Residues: CSVGAGTGIIGYTF.

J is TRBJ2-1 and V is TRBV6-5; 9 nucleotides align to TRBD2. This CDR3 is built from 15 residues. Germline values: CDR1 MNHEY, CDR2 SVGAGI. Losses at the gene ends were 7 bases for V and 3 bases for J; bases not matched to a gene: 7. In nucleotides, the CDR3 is TGTGCCAGCAACCCGGGACTAGCTATCTACAATGAGCAGTTCTTC. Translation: CASNPGLAIYNEQFF.

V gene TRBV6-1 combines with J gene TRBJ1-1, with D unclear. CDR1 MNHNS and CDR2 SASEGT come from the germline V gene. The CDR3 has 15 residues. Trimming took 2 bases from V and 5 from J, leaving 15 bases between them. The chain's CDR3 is CASSEMGLLGTEAFF. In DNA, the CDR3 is TGTGCCAGCAGTGAAATGGGCCTATTAGGAACTGAAGCTTTCTTT.

CDR3 sequence reads: CASSPSQGDGYGYTF. Here the CDR3 DNA reads TGTGCCAGCTCACCCTCCCAGGGGGACGGCTATGGCTACACCTTC. The chain links TRBV18 to TRBJ1-2; 7 bases fit TRBD1. V shed 3 bases and J 4 bases; nucleotides not matched to a gene: 8. CDR3 length: 15 amino acids. The germline V gene has CDR1 KGHSH and CDR2 LQKENI.

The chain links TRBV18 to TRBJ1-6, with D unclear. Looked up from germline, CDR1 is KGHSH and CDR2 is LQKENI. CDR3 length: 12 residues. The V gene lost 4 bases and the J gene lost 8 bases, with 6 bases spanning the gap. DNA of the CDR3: TGTGCCAGCTCACGGAGGGATTCACCCCTCCACTTT. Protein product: CASSRRDSPLHF.

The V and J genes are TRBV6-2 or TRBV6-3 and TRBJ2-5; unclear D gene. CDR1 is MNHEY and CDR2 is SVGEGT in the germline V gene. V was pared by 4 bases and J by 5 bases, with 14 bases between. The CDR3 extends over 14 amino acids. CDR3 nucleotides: TGTGCCAGCAGTTTTTCCTCCGCTGCGGAGACCCAGTACTTC. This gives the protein CASSFSSAAETQYF.

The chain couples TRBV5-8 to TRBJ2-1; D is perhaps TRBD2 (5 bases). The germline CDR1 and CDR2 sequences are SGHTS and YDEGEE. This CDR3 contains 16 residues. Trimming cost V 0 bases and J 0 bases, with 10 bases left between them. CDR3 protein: CASSLVGLLSYNEQFF. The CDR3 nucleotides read TGTGCCAGCAGCTTGGTTGGACTGCTCTCCTACAATGAGCAGTTCTTC.

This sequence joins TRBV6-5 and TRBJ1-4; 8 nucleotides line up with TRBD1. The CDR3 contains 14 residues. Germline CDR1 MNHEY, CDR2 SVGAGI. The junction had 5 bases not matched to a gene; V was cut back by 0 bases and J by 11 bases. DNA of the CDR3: TGTGCCAGCAGTTACTCCTTGGACAGGGACAAACTGTTTTTT. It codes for CASSYSLDRDKLFF.

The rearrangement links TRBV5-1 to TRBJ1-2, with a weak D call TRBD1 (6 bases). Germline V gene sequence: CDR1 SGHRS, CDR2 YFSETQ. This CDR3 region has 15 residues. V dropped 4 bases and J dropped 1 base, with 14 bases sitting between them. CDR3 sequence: CASSPSGALNYGYTF. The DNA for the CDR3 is TGCGCCAGCAGCCCCTCAGGGGCCCTTAACTATGGCTACACCTTC.

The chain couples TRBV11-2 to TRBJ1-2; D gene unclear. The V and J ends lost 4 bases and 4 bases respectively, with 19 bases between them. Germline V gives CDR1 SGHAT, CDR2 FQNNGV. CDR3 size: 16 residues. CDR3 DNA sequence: TGTGCCAGCAGCTCAAATCGGGCGCGGGGTGGCTATGGCTACACCTTC. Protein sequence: CASSSNRARGGYGYTF.

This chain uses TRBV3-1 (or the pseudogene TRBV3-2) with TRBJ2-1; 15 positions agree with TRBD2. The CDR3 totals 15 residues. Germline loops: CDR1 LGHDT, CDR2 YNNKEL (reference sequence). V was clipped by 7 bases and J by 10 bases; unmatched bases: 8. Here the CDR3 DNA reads TGTGCCAGCAACTCGGTGGGACTAGCGGGGGGCGAGCAGTTCTTC. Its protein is CASNSVGLAGGEQFF.

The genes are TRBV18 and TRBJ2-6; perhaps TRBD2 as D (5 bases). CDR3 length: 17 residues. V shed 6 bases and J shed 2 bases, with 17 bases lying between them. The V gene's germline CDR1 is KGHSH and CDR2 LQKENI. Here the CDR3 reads CASSQVSGSPGANVLTF. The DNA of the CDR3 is TGTGCCAGCTCCCAAGTAAGTGGGAGCCCTGGGGCCAACGTCCTGACTTTC.

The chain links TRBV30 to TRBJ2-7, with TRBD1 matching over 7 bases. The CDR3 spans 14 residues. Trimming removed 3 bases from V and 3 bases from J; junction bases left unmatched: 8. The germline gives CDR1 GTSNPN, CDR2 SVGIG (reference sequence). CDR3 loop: CAWSQTGSFYEQYF. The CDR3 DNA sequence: TGTGCCTGGAGCCAGACAGGGAGTTTCTACGAGCAGTACTTC.

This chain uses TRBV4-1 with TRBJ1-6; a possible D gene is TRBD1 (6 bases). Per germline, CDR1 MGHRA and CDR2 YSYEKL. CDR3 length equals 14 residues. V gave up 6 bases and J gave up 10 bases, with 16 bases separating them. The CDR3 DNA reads TGCGCCAGCAGATCCCCCGGGACAAACTCACCCCTCCACTTT. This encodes CASRSPGTNSPLHF.

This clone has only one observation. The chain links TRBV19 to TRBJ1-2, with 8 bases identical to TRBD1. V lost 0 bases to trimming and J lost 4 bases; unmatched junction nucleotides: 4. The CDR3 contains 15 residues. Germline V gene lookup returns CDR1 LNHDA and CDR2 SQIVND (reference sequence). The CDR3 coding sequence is TGTGCCAGTAGTATAGAGGGAGGACAGGGCTATGGCTACACCTTC. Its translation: CASSIEGGQGYGYTF.

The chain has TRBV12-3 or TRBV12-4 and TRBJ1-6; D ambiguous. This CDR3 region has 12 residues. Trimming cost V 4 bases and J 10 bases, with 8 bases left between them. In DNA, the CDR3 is TGTGCCAGCAGTTCCCACAGCTCACCCCTCCACTTT. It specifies CASSSHSSPLHF.

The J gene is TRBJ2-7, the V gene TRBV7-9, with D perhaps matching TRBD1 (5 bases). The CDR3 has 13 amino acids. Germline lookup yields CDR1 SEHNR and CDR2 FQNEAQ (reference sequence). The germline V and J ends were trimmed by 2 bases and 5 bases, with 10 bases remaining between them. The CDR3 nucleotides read TGTGCCAGCAGCTTATATGGCAGGGACGAGCAGTACTTC. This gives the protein CASSLYGRDEQYF.

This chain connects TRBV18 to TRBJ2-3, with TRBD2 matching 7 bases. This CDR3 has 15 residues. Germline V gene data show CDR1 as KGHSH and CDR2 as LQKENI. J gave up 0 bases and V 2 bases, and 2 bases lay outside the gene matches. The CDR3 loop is CASSPAGVSTDTQYF. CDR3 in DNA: TGTGCCAGCTCACCAGCGGGGGTTAGCACAGATACGCAGTATTTT.

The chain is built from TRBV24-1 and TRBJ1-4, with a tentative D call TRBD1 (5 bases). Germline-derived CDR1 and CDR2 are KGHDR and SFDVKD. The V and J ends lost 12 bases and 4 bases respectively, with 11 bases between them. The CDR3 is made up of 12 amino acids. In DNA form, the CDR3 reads TGTGCCGTCCAGACAGATAATGAAAAACTGTTTTTT. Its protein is CAVQTDNEKLFF.

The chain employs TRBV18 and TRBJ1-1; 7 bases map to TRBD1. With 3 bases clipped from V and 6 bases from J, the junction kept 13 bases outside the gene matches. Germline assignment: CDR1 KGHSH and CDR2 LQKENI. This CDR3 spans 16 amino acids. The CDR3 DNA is TGTGCCAGCTCACCCGACAGGGTTGTCTTGTCGTCTGAAGCTTTCTTT. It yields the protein CASSPDRVVLSSEAFF.

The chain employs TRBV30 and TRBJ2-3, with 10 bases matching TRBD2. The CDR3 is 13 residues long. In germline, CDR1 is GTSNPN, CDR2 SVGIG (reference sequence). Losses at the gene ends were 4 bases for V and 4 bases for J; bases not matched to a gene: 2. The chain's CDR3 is CAWTSGGSDTQYF. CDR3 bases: TGTGCCTGGACTAGCGGGGGCTCAGATACGCAGTATTTT. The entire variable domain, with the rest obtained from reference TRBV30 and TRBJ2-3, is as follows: SQTIHQWPATLVQPVGSPLSLECTVEGTSNPNLYWYRQAAGRGLQLLFYSVGIGQISSEVPQNLSASRPQDRQFILSSKKLLLSDSGFYLCAWTSGGSDTQYFGPGTRLTVL.